This is a list of T cell receptor beta chains from one sample in a study of beta chain features in type 1 diabetes. Clones were sequenced by immunoSEQ multiplex PCR, and TCRdb holds only the in-frame ones, with some missing. The sample shows 680,000 or so clones, under 15% of them seen only once. Input material: naive CD4+ T cells from blood. Every receptor here comes from a man between 18 and 35 years old with type 1 diabetes. CDR3s include the opening cysteine and the closing phenylalanine or tryptophan. The D gene is left open where the match is weak. Part of the rows lack a size; the others show once, few, many or a class for expanded clones.

j_call d_call clone_size v_call cdr3_nt cdr3_aa
TRBJ1-2 - few TRBV7-8 TGTGCCAGCAGCTTAGGGGCTAACTATGGCTACACCTTC CASSLGANYGYTF
TRBJ1-2 - - TRBV13 TGTGCCAGCAGCCTCCCGCCGGGGGGGCAGGGAGGTGGCTACACCTTC CASSLPPGGQGGGYTF
TRBJ2-1 - few TRBV6-5 TGTGCCAGCAGTTACTCGCCGGGACAAATCGATGAGCAGTTCTTC CASSYSPGQIDEQFF
TRBJ2-1 - - TRBV5-6 TGTGCCAGCACAAGCGCTGTGGCGATCAATGAGCAGTTCTTC CASTSAVAINEQFF
TRBJ1-1 - once TRBV11-3 TGTGCCAGCAGCTCTCAGGGGACGTTTGAAGCTTTCTTT CASSSQGTFEAFF
TRBJ2-5 TRBD2 - TRBV2 TGTGCCAGCAGTGTTAGACTAGCGGTGGAGACCCAGTACTTC CASSVRLAVETQYF
TRBJ2-7 - few TRBV6-5 TGTGCCAGCAGTTACTCAGGAGAGCAGTACTTC CASSYSGEQYF
TRBJ1-6 - few TRBV5-4 TGTGCCAGCAGCTTGAACTGGTTCGATTCACCCCTCCACTTT CASSLNWFDSPLHF
TRBJ1-5 - - TRBV7-6 TGTGCCAGCAGCTTAGCAGAGAACAATCAGCCCCAGCATTTT CASSLAENNQPQHF
TRBJ1-1 - once TRBV18 TGTGCCAGCTCACCGACCTCAGGGGCCTACACTGAAGCTTTCTTT CASSPTSGAYTEAFF
TRBJ2-5 - few TRBV11-2 TGTGCCAGCAGCCGGTACCAAGAGACCCAGTACTTC CASSRYQETQYF
TRBJ2-3 - - TRBV5-4 TGTGCCAACTCCCTCGGCGGAAGGAAAGATACGCAGTATTTT CANSLGGRKDTQYF